A selection of T cell receptor beta chains follows, all from one sample in a study of cytomegalovirus exposure and HLA in healthy donors. The table came from immunoSEQ multiplex PCR; TCRdb's copy has only in-frame clones and leaves some out. The sample includes 100,000 to 140,000 clones, 77% of them seen just once. The sample consisted of PBMCs. These receptors all come from a male donor in good health and CMV-seronegative. The conserved cysteine and the conserved F or W are not part of the CDR3 here. The D gene is left open where the match is weak.

V,J,D,CDR3
TRBV12-2,TRBJ2-2,-,ASRLVRVIRTGELF
TRBV19,TRBJ2-6,-,ASSLLVDRTSGANVLT
TRBV6-1,TRBJ1-1,-,ASGQGGAGNTEAF
TRBV5-6,TRBJ2-5,-,ASSLGGSGQETQY
TRBV7-7,TRBJ2-1,-,ASSLAGVNEQF
TRBV7-9,TRBJ2-7,TRBD2,ASSSIRLAEYEQY
TRBV5-8,TRBJ1-1,TRBD1,ASSLGQSNTEAF
TRBV27,TRBJ2-5,TRBD2,ASSPSGTSGRIWKTWETQY
TRBV27,TRBJ2-5,-,ASTGQGTHRETQY
TRBV30,TRBJ2-7,TRBD2,AWSVQSGGAYEQY
TRBV5-4,TRBJ2-5,TRBD2,ASRPGTSVETQY
TRBV7-2,TRBJ2-7,TRBD2,ASSLIAGPSGSAYEQY
TRBV19,TRBJ2-7,TRBD1,ASSMVAGGPTEQY
TRBV4-1,TRBJ2-3,TRBD2,ASSQDPLAGVADTQY
TRBV6-6,TRBJ2-4,-,ASSYHLAKNIQY
TRBV2,TRBJ2-2,TRBD1,ASSLQGANTGELF
TRBV5-1,TRBJ2-1,-,ASRPGSYNEQF
TRBV5-5,TRBJ1-2,-,ASSLASGNYGYT
TRBV6-6,TRBJ1-2,-,ASSYSGRNGYT
TRBV10-1,TRBJ1-1,-,ASSVGQSNTEAF
TRBV28,TRBJ1-5,-,ASSLAGRDQPQH
TRBV15,TRBJ2-4,-,ATSGSSLAKNIQY
TRBV7-2,TRBJ2-3,-,ASSGGADTQY
TRBV7-2,TRBJ2-5,TRBD2,ASRGRTSGGETQY
TRBV4-1,TRBJ1-1,TRBD1,ASSQRTGINTEAF
TRBV19,TRBJ1-6,TRBD1,ASSINRGPPLH
TRBV5-1,TRBJ2-7,TRBD1,ASSGMGQGVYEQY
TRBV27,TRBJ1-5,-,ASSPQGAGNQPQH
TRBV15,TRBJ2-2,TRBD1,ATSTRDRGNTGELF
TRBV7-9,TRBJ2-7,TRBD2,ASSQPGLGSYEQY
TRBV5-4,TRBJ2-1,-,ASSLFISPEQF
TRBV7-9,TRBJ1-1,TRBD1,SSSFPGTGVTEAF
TRBV7-6,TRBJ2-5,-,ASSLERGRAPNKEETQY
TRBV5-4,TRBJ2-7,-,ASSLGQKIYEQY
TRBV19,TRBJ2-5,-,ASSPLDSQETQY
TRBV5-1,TRBJ2-3,TRBD1,ASSPGTASTDTQY
TRBV5-1,TRBJ2-6,-,ASSHKNRSGANVLT
TRBV9,TRBJ2-1,TRBD1,ASSVGQGSSYNEQF
TRBV6-5,TRBJ1-2,-,ASSYSISSNYGYT
TRBV5-4,TRBJ2-7,TRBD2,ASSPGGVYEQY
TRBV19,TRBJ2-3,TRBD1,ASRMGQSLTDTQY